This T cell receptor (beta chain) was sequenced in a study of identical twins. Study conclusions and caveats: Monozygotic twins shared more out-of-frame TCR alpha than recombination models predicted.

TCRdb processed the 5' RACE reads anew with MiXCR; each CDR3 protein has one entry. The top ten hold 0.8% to 1% of the sample, which has about 520,000 distinct CDR3 sequences, about 20% seen once. Per the germline V gene, CDR1 is SGHRS and CDR2 is YFSETQ. Trimming shortened V by 0 bases and J by 7 bases, and 17 bases separated the two germline ends. CDR3 length: 16 residues. This clonotype has a handful of counts. Its specificity is not known. The same sample was also used in a study of T cells expressing NK-cell markers. That paper adds: CD3+CD56+NKG2C+, CD3+CD56+NKG2C- and CD3+CD56-NKG2C+ T cells, once sorted, supplied the TCR beta repertoires.

Sequencing was carried out using CD4+ T cells sorted from blood. The chain uses TRBV5-1 and TRBJ2-1; either TRBD1 or TRBD2 may fit D (5 bases each). This TCR derives from a woman under 30 in good health. CDR3 coding DNA: TGCGCCAGCAGCTTGGCCGTGGTCGGGACGGCGAATGAGCAGTTCTTC. Protein: CASSLAVVGTANEQFF.